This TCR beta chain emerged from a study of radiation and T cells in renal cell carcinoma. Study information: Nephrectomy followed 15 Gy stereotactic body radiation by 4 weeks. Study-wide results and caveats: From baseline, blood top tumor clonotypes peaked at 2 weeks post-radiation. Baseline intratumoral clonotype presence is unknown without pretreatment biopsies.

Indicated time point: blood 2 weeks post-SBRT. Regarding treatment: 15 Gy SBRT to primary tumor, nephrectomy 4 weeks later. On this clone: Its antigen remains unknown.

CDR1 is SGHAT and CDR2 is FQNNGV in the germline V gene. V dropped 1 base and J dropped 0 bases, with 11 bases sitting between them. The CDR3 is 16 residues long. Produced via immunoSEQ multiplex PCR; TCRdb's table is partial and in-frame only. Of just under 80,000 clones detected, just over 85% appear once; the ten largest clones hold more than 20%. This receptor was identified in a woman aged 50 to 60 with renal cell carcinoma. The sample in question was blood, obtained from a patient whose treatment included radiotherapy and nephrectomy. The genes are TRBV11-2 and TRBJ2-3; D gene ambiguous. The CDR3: CASSLGVGLSTDTQYF. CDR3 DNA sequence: TGTGCCAGCAGCTTAGGGGTCGGATTGAGCACAGATACGCAGTATTTT.